This T cell receptor beta chain was identified in a study of blood T cell repertoires in COVID-19. Study as a whole: COVID-19 samples, acute and convalescent, were from the United States, Italy and Spain. The cDNA or gDNA used as material had been derived from T cells, B-cell-depleted T cells, or PBMCs.

In the authors' workflow: By means of reference gene primer amplification, nucleated cell counts were estimated. The table came from immunoSEQ multiplex PCR; TCRdb's copy has only in-frame clones and leaves some out. V and J calls and clone size follow that table, whereas D and trimming were derived from the DNA. The table includes around 170,000 clones, around 87% detected once. This CDR3 contains 18 residues. Trimming cost V 1 base and J 3 bases, with 20 bases left between them. Per the germline V gene, CDR1 is MGHRA and CDR2 is YSYEKL. The V and J genes are TRBV4-1 and TRBJ2-3, with D possibly TRBD2 on 5 matching bases. Sequenced sample: peripheral blood. The source is a woman in her twenties or thirties with active or convalescent COVID-19. The CDR3 coding sequence is TGCGCCAGCAGCCAAGGACTGGCGAGCGGTATTGGTACAGATACGCAGTATTTT. It codes for CASSQGLASGIGTDTQYF.